This T cell receptor beta chain was documented in a study of T cell clonotyping in hematopoietic cell transplantation. As for the study in general: Recipients' pretransplant samples followed cytoreduction.

Method: immunoSEQ multiplex PCR; TCRdb's copy keeps in-frame clones and lacks some. The sample lists 20,000 to 30,000 clones, 80% to 90% occurring once. Time point of the sample: recipient sample about 28 days before transplant, after cytoreduction. Recipient blood drawn about 28 days pretransplant and days 30, 100, 180 after. The CDR3 is made up of 16 amino acids. Germline V gene sequence: CDR1 LNHDA, CDR2 SQIVND (reference sequence). After removal of 9 bases from V and 4 bases from J, the junction contained 9 bases not matched to a gene. The starting material was peripheral blood mononuclear cells, obtained before stem cell transplant. The genes are TRBV19 and TRBJ2-6, with 10 nucleotides matching TRBD1. The clonotype originates from a woman in her fifties or sixties with acute myeloid leukemia. Some clones in this sample may be carry-over from other donors' samples. CDR3 bases: TGTGCCAGCTCCCGACAGGGGGCAGGGGGGGCCAACGTCCTGACTTTC. As protein: CASSRQGAGGANVLTF. The whole variable domain, remainder taken from reference TRBV19 and TRBJ2-6, is DGGITQSPKYLFRKEGQNVTLSCEQNLNHDAMYWYRQDPGQGLRLIYYSQIVNDFQKGDIAEGYSVSREKKESFPLTVTSAQKNPTAFYLCASSRQGAGGANVLTFGAGSRLTVL.